One sample yielded the 9 T cell receptor beta chains listed below, sequenced in a study of cytomegalovirus exposure and HLA in healthy donors. Primers for the PCR totalled 60 Vbeta and 13 Jbeta. Libraries were prepared by immunoSEQ multiplex PCR; TCRdb keeps only in-frame clonotypes and omits some of them. This sample has approximately 170,000 clones, with about four fifths found just once. The specimen sequenced was PBMCs. Receptor source: a woman aged 18 to 35 in good health and CMV-seronegative.

As to this clone: Germline and junction disagree at one end, which may indicate a read error. The chain uses TRBV14 and TRBJ2-7; the D gene is possibly TRBD1 (5 bases). The CDR3 is 15 amino acids. Per germline, CDR1 SGHDN and CDR2 FVKESK. The CDR3 loop is CASSQRQFLSSEQYF. CDR3 bases: TGTGCCAGCAGCCAGAGACAGTTCCTATCCTCCGAGCAGTACTTC.

In DNA, the CDR3 is TGTGCCAGCAGTTCTCTCGAATCTTCGGGAGCCCAGTACTTC. This encodes CASSSLESSGAQYF. The V call is TRBV28, the J call TRBJ2-5; TRBD2 might be the D (6 bases). Germline CDR1 is MDHEN and CDR2 is SYDVKM. This CDR3 is 14 amino acids long. V shed 4 bases and J shed 9 bases, with 18 bases lying between them.

The V gene is TRBV4-2, the J gene TRBJ2-1; D is undetermined. The CDR3 contains 13 residues. V was clipped by 0 bases and J by 9 bases, with 9 bases between them. Germline CDR1 LGHNA, CDR2 YNFKEQ. As DNA, the CDR3 is TGTGCCAGCAGCCAAGATACAGTATCTGAGCAGTTCTTC. This encodes CASSQDTVSEQFF.

The chain has TRBV7-3 and TRBJ2-5; 8 bases are a match to TRBD2. The J segment lost 3 bases and the V segment lost 4 bases, leaving 7 bases of the junction unmatched. Germline CDR1 and CDR2: SGHTA and FQGTGA. CDR3 size: 15 residues. CDR3 amino acids: CASSYSGLAEETQYF. CDR3 DNA: TGTGCCAGCAGCTACTCCGGACTAGCTGAAGAGACCCAGTACTTC. The variable domain in full, completed from reference TRBV7-3 and TRBJ2-5, reads GAGVSQTPSNKVTEKGKYVELRCDPISGHTALYWYRQSLGQGPEFLIYFQGTGAADDSGLPNDRFFAVRPEGSVSTLKIQRTERGDSAVYLCASSYSGLAEETQYFGPGTRLLVL.

The chain links TRBV4-2 to TRBJ2-5; D possibly corresponds to TRBD2 (6 bases). Trimming took 6 bases from V and 5 from J, leaving 16 bases between them. Germline CDR1 and CDR2: LGHNA and YNFKEQ. This CDR3 region has 14 residues. CDR3 amino acids: CASRSEGSGETQYF. DNA for the CDR3: TGTGCCAGCAGGTCGGAGGGGTCTGGGGAGACCCAGTACTTC.

V is TRBV28 and J is TRBJ1-2, with 7 nucleotides matching TRBD1. J lost 0 bases, V lost 5 bases, and 6 bases had no gene match. CDR1 and CDR2 from the germline V gene are MDHEN and SYDVKM. The CDR3 extends over 15 amino acids. CDR3: CASSLSGTANYGYTF. CDR3 in DNA: TGTGCCAGCAGTCTCTCCGGGACAGCTAACTATGGCTACACCTTC.

The V gene is TRBV4-1, the J gene TRBJ1-1; TRBD1 is a possible D gene (6 bases). The CDR3 extends over 15 amino acids. Trimming removed 2 bases from V and 0 bases from J, with 10 bases in between. Per the germline V gene, CDR1 is MGHRA and CDR2 is YSYEKL. CDR3 coding DNA: TGCGCCAGCAGCCAACCTGGACAGCTGAACACTGAAGCTTTCTTT. Protein: CASSQPGQLNTEAFF.

This clone was counted between two and nine times. The V gene is TRBV15, the J gene TRBJ1-5; no definite D call. The V end was cut by 0 bases, the J end by 10 bases, with 16 bases between. In germline, CDR1 is LNHNV, CDR2 YYDKDF (reference sequence). The CDR3 is 15 amino acids. CDR3 in amino acids: CATSREWRQLLPQHF. DNA of the CDR3: TGTGCCACCAGCAGAGAGTGGAGGCAGCTCCTACCCCAGCATTTT.

This clone was detected only once. This chain uses TRBV28 with TRBJ1-4; 8 bases are shared with TRBD1. CDR1 is MDHEN, CDR2 SYDVKM, per germline. The V segment lost 6 bases and the J segment 7 bases; nucleotides outside the gene matches: 10. The CDR3 runs to 15 residues. This CDR3 is CASRVTGVGGEKLFF. CDR3 bases: TGTGCCAGCAGGGTGACAGGGGTAGGGGGTGAAAAACTGTTTTTT. The full variable domain, its missing parts supplied by reference TRBV28 and TRBJ1-4, is DVKVTQSSRYLVKRTGEKVFLECVQDMDHENMFWYRQDPGLGLRLIYFSYDVKMKEKGDIPEGYSVSREKKERFSLILESASTNQTSMYLCASRVTGVGGEKLFFGSGTQLSVL.